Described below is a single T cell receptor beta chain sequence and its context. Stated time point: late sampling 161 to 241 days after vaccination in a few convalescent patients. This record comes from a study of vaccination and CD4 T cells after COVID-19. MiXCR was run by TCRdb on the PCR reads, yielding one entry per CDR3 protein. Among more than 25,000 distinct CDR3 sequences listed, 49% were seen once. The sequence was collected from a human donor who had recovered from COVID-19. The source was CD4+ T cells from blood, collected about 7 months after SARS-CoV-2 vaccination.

The CDR3 loop reads CSARDQARRFGEQFF. The CDR3 DNA reads TGCAGTGCTAGAGATCAAGCGCGAAGGTTTGGTGAGCAGTTCTTC. The V call is TRBV20-1, the J call TRBJ2-1; D gene unclear. Germline V gives CDR1 DFQATT, CDR2 SNEGSKA (reference sequence). Trimming stripped 0 bases from V and 9 bases from J, with 18 bases between. This CDR3 has 15 residues.